This T cell receptor beta chain is drawn from a study of cytomegalovirus exposure and HLA in healthy donors. Study observations and caveats: In an earlier analysis, about 90% or about 30%: the productive usage of most TCR beta V segments. Some V segments, including TRBV6-2 and TRBV6-3, were excluded as indistinguishable.

This CDR3 is built from 19 residues. Trimming took 3 bases from V and 7 from J; bases not matched to a gene: 19. Germline V gene data show CDR1 as MNHNS and CDR2 as SASEGT. PCR used 60 Vbeta primers and 13 Jbeta primers. The method was immunoSEQ multiplex PCR; TCRdb's version includes in-frame clones alone and lacks a portion of them. The sample lists approximately 140,000 clones; 73% were seen once. A note on this clone: Its specificity is not known.

Material: PBMCs. The gene calls are TRBV6-1 and TRBJ2-3; 10 nucleotides match TRBD2. The clonotype was recovered from a human donor in good health. The CDR3 loop reads CASSDYSRPASGGLNTQYF. Written as DNA, the CDR3 is TGTGCCAGCAGTGACTATTCAAGACCGGCTAGCGGGGGTTTAAATACGCAGTATTTT.